This T cell receptor beta chain comes out of a study of shared clonotypes between healthy human individuals. Study results and limitations: Generation probabilities of non-shared clonotypes were lower (relative to those shared by all four donors).

The CDR3 loop spans 14 amino acids. Trimming removed 4 bases at V and 0 bases at J, with 7 bases between. Germline V gene lookup returns CDR1 SEHNR and CDR2 FQNEAQ (reference sequence). TCRdb keeps only in-frame clones here, not all; method: immunoSEQ multiplex PCR. This table has about 2.4 million clones, 93% appearing once. Participating donors were healthy, HIV-negative adults free of recent acute infections or vaccinations. Details on this clone: The antigen is not known.

Sequencing was performed on naive CD4+ T cells from PBMCs. The subset: CD45RA+ positively selected. The J gene is TRBJ2-1, the V gene TRBV7-9; tentatively, D is TRBD1 or TRBD2 (5 bases each). The TCR sequence derives from a man between 18 and 29 years old in good health. Some clones in this sample may be carry-over from other donors' samples. CDR3 sequence (DNA): TGTGCCAGCAGCTGGGGGAGCTCCTACAATGAGCAGTTCTTC. It encodes CASSWGSSYNEQFF.